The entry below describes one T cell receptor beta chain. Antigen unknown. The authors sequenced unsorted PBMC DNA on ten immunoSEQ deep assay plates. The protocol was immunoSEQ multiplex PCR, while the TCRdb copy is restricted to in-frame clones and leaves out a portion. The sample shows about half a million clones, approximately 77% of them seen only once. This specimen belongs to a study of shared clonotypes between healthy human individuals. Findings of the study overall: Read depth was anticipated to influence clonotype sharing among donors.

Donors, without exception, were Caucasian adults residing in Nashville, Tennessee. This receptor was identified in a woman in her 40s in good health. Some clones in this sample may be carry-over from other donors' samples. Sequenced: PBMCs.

Written as DNA, the CDR3 is TGTGCCAGCAGCCAGCAGAGGACTGAAGCTTTCTTT. Its translation is CASSQQRTEAFF. This sequence joins TRBV11-1 and TRBJ1-1; the D is unclear. This CDR3 is 12 amino acids long. Trimming took off 5 bases at V and 5 bases at J, with 9 bases between the two ends. CDR1 is SGHAT, CDR2 FQDESV, per germline (reference sequence).